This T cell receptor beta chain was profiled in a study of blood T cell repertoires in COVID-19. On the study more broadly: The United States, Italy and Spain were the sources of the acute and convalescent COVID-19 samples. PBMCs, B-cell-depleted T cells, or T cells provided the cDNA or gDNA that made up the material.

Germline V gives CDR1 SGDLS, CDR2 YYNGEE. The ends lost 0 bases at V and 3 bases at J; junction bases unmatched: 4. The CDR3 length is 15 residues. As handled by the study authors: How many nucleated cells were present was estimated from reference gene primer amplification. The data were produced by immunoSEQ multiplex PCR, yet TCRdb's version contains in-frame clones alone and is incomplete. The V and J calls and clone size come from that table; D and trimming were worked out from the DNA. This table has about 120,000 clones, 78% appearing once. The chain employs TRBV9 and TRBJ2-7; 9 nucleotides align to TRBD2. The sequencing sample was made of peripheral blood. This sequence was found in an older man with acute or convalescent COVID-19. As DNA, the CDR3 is TGTGCCAGCAGCGTAGGGGGTAGCGGGGGCTACGAGCAGTACTTC. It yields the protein CASSVGGSGGYEQYF.